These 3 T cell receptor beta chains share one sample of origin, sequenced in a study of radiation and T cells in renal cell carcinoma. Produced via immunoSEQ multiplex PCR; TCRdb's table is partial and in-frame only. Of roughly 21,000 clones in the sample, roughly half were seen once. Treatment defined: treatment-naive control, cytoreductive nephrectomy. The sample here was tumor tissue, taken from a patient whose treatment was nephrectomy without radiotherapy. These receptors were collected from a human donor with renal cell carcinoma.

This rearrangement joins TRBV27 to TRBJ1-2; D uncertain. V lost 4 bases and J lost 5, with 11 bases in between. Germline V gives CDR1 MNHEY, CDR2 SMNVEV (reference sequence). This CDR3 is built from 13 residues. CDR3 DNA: TGTGCCAGCAGTTCCTCCCGGTGGTATGGCTACACCTTC. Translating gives CASSSSRWYGYTF.

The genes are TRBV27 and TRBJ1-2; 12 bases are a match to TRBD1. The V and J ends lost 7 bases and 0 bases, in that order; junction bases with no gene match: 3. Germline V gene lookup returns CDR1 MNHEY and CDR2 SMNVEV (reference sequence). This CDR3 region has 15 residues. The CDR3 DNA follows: TGTGCCAGCAAGGGGACAGGGGGCCCTAACTATGGCTACACCTTC. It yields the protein CASKGTGGPNYGYTF.

For the CDR3, the DNA is TGTGCCAGCAGCCTGGGCCCTATGAACACTGAAGCTTTCTTT. Translating it yields CASSLGPMNTEAFF. The genes are TRBV7-2 and TRBJ1-1, with no clear D. The germline V gene encodes CDR1 SGHTA and CDR2 FQGNSA. Trimming stripped 5 bases from V and 0 bases from J, with 10 bases between. The CDR3 is 14 residues long.